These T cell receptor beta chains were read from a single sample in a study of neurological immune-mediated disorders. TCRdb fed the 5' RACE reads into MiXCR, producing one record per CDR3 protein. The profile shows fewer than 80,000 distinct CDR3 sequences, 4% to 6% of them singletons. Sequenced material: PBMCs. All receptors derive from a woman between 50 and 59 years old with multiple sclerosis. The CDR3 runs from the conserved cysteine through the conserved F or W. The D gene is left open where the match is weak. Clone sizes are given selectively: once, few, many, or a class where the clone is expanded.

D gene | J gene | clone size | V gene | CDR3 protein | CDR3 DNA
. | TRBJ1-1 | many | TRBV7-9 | CASSLGSVRNTEAFF | TGTGCCAGCAGCTTAGGAAGCGTTCGGAACACTGAAGCTTTCTTT
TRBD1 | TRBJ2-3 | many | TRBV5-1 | CASRADRVTDTQYF | TGCGCCAGCAGGGCGGACAGGGTCACAGATACGCAGTATTTT
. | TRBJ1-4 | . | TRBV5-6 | CASSSEGHHEKLFF | TGTGCCAGCAGCTCGGAGGGACATCACGAAAAACTGTTTTTT
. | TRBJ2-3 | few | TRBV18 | CASSARALRGTDTQYF | TGTGCCAGCTCAGCCCGGGCCCTAAGGGGCACAGATACGCAGTATTTT
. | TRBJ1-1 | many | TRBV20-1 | CSARDLRGTPEAFF | TGCAGTGCTAGAGATCTAAGGGGTACACCTGAAGCTTTCTTT
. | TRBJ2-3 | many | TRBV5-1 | CASSPEYTDTQYF | TGCGCCAGCAGCCCAGAATACACAGATACGCAGTATTTT
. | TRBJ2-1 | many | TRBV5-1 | CASSLATGTIYNEQFF | TGCGCCAGCAGCTTGGCTACCGGGACAATCTACAATGAGCAGTTCTTC
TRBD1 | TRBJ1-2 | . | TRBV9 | CASSVRTGGLYGYTF | TGTGCCAGCAGCGTAAGGACAGGGGGCCTCTATGGCTACACCTTC
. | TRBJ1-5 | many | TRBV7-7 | CASSLVSGLKDQPQHF | TGTGCTAGCAGCTTAGTTTCAGGACTGAAGGATCAGCCCCAGCATTTT
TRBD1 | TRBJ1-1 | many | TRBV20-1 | CSARVIQGDTEAFF | TGCAGTGCTAGAGTCATCCAGGGGGACACTGAAGCTTTCTTT
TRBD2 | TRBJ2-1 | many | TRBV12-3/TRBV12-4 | CASTLAGGYNEQFF | TGTGCCAGCACTTTAGCGGGGGGCTACAATGAGCAGTTCTTC
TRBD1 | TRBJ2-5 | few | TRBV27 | CASSFGDRPQETQYF | TGTGCCAGCAGTTTTGGGGACAGACCTCAAGAGACCCAGTACTTC
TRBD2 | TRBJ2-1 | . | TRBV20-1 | CSAGGGPAKNIQFF | TGCAGTGCCGGGGGGGGACCAGCCAAAAACATTCAGTTCTTC
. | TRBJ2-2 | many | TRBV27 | CAINRQGIRGELFF | TGTGCCATCAACCGGCAGGGGATTCGCGGGGAGCTGTTTTTT
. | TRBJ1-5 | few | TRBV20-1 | CSAKRARGLNQPQHF | TGCAGTGCAAAGAGGGCACGGGGCCTGAATCAGCCCCAGCATTTT
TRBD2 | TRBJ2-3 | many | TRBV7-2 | CASSFSGGRDTQYF | TGTGCCAGCAGCTTTAGCGGGGGGCGGGATACGCAGTATTTT
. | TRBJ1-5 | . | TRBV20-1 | CSASPRGQPQNF | TGCAGTGCTAGTCCGAGAGGTCAGCCCCAGAATTTT
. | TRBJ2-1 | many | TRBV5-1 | CASSRGQKGSSYNEQFF | TGCGCCAGCAGCCGAGGACAGAAGGGGAGCTCCTACAATGAGCAGTTCTTC
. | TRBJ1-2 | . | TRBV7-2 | CASSRQEEGGYTF | TGTGCCAGCAGCCGACAGGAAGAGGGTGGCTACACCTTC
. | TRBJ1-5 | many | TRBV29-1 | CSVRDGDQPQHF | TGCAGCGTCCGGGATGGGGATCAGCCCCAGCATTTT
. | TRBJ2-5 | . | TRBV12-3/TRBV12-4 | CASSFSGVETQYF | TGTGCCAGCAGTTTTTCAGGGGTGGAGACCCAGTACTTC
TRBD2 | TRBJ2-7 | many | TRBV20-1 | CSARVPTSGALYEQYF | TGCAGTGCTAGAGTCCCGACTAGCGGGGCCCTCTACGAGCAGTACTTC
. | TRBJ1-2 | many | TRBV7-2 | CASSLDGFYGYTF | TGTGCCAGCAGCTTAGACGGATTCTATGGCTACACCTTC
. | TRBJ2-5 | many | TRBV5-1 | CASSDPQQGQETQYF | TGCGCCAGCAGCGACCCGCAGCAAGGTCAAGAGACCCAGTACTTC
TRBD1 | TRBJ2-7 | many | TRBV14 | CASSGQGGYEQYF | TGTGCCAGCAGCGGACAGGGTGGATACGAGCAGTACTTC
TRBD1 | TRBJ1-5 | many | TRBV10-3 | CAISETTGGLQPQHF | TGTGCCATCAGTGAGACAACAGGGGGCCTTCAGCCCCAGCATTTT
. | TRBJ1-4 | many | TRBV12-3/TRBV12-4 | CASSLAGTEKLFF | TGTGCCAGCAGTTTGGCGGGGACTGAAAAACTGTTTTTT